The entry below gives a single T cell receptor beta chain sequence along with its context. As yet, its antigen is unknown. Naive CD8 cells lacked CD45RO, underwent positive selection for CCR7 and left out terminally differentiated effector memory CD45RA+ cells. Some clones are missing from TCRdb's copy, which holds only in-frame ones; the method was immunoSEQ multiplex PCR. Of about 600,000 clones detected, nearly 97% appear once; the ten largest clones hold around 0.11%. These data originate in a study of shared clonotypes between healthy human individuals. Study as a whole: Donors were a couple of women and a few men aged 18 to 49.

Study results and limitations: The sharing of about 5% of naive CD4 clonotypes was seen across a handful of donors.

Sequenced input: naive CD8+ T cells sorted from blood. This TCR was recovered from a woman aged 25 to 45 in good health.

The CDR3, as DNA: TGTGCCAGCAGTTTATACCGCTCTGGAAACACCATATATTTT. As protein: CASSLYRSGNTIYF. The chain uses TRBV28 and TRBJ1-3, with D uncertain. Per germline, CDR1 MDHEN and CDR2 SYDVKM. With 1 base removed from V and 0 bases from J, the gap between germline ends came to 4 bases. This CDR3 contains 14 residues. Complete variable domain (other parts from reference TRBV28 and TRBJ1-3): DVKVTQSSRYLVKRTGEKVFLECVQDMDHENMFWYRQDPGLGLRLIYFSYDVKMKEKGDIPEGYSVSREKKERFSLILESASTNQTSMYLCASSLYRSGNTIYFGEGSWLTVV.